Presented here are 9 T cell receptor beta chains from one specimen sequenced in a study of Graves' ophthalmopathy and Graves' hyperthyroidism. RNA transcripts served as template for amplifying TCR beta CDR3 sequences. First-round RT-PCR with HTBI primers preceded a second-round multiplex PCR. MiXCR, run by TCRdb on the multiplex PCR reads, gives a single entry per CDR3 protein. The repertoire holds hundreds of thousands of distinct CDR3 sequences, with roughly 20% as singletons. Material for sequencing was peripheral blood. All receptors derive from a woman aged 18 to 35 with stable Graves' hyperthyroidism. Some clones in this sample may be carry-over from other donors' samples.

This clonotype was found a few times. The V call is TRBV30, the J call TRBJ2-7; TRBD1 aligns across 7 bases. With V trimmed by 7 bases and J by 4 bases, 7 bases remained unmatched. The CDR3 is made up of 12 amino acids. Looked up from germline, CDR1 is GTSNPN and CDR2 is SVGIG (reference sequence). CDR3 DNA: TGTGCCTACCGGGACAGATCGTACGAGCAGTACTTC. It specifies CAYRDRSYEQYF.

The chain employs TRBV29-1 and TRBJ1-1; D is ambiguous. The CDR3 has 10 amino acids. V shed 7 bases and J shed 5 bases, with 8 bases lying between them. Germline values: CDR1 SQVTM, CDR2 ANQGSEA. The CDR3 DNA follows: TGCAGCGCCGCGGTGACTGAAGCTTTCTTT. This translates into CSAAVTEAFF.

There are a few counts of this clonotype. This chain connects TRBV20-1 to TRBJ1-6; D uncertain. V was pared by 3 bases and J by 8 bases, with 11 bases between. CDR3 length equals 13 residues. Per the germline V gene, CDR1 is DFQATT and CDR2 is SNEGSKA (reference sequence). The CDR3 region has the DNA TGCAGTGCTAGGAACATCGGGTATTCACCCCTCCACTTT. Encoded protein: CSARNIGYSPLHF.

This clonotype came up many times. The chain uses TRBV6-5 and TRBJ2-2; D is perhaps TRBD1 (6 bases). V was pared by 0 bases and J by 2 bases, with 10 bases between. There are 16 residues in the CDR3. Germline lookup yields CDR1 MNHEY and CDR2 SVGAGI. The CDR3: CASSYSPQGNTGELFF. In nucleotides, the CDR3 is TGTGCCAGCAGTTACTCCCCACAGGGCAACACCGGGGAGCTGTTTTTT.

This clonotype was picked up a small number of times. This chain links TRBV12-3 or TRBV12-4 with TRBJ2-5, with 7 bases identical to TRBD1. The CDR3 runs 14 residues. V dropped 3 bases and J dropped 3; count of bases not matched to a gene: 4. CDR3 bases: TGTGCCAGCAGTTTGGACGGGACAGAAGAGACCCAGTACTTC. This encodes CASSLDGTEETQYF.

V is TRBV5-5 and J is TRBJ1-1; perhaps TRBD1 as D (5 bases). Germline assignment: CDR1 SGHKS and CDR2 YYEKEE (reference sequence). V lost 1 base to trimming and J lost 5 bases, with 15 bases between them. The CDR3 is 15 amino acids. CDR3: CASSLRPPQGTEAFF. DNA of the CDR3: TGTGCCAGCAGCTTGCGACCGCCGCAGGGAACTGAAGCTTTCTTT.

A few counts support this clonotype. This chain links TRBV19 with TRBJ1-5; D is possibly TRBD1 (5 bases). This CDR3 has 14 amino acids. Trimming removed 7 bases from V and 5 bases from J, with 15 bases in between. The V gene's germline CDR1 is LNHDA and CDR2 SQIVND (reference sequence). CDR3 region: CASTPGQADQPQHF. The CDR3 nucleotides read TGTGCCAGTACCCCAGGACAAGCAGATCAGCCCCAGCATTTT.

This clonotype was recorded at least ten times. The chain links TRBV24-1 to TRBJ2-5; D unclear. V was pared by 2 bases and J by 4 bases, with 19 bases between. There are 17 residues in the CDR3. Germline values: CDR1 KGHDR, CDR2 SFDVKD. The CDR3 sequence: CATSDSRLSRVGETQYF. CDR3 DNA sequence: TGTGCCACCAGTGATTCCCGCCTTTCAAGAGTGGGAGAGACCCAGTACTTC.

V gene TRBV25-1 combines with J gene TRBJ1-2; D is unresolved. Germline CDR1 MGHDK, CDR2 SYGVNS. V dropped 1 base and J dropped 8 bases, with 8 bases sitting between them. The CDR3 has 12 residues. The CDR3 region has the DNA TGTGCCAGCAGTGAATGGAGTAAAGGCTACACCTTC. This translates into CASSEWSKGYTF.